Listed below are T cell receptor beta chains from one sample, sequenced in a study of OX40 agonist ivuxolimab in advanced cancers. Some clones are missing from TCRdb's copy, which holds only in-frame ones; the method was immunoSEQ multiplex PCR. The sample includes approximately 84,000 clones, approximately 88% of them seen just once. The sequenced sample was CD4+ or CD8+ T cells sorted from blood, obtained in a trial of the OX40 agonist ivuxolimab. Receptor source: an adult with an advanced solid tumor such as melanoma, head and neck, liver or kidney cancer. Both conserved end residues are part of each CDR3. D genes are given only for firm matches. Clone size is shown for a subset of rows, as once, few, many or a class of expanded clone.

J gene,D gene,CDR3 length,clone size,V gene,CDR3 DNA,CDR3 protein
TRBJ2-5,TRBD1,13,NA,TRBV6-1,TGTGCCAGCAGCGACAGGGTCCGGGAGACCCAGTACTTC,CASSDRVRETQYF
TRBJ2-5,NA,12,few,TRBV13,TGTGCCAGCAGCACAAACCGAGAGACCCAGTACTTC,CASSTNRETQYF
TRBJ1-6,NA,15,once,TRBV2,TGTGCCAGCAGGGGGACAAGAGGTTGGGGATCACCCCTCCACTTT,CASRGTRGWGSPLHF
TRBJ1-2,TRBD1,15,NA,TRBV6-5,TGTGCCAGCACCGACAGGGGCGGGGGGGGCTATGGCTACACCTTC,CASTDRGGGGYGYTF
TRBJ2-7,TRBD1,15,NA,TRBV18,TGTGCCAGCTCACTACGACAGGGGGCCTTCTACGAGCAGTACTTC,CASSLRQGAFYEQYF
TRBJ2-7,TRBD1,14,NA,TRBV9,TGTGCCAGCAGCGTCGGGACAGGACCCTACGAGCAGTACTTC,CASSVGTGPYEQYF
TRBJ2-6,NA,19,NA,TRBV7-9,TGTGCCAGCAGCTTAGCGAGCACCAAACCGGGCTCTGGGGCCAACGTCCTGACTTTC,CASSLASTKPGSGANVLTF
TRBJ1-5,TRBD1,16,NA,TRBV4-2,TGTGCCAGCAGCCCAGACAGGGATCGGAGCAATCAGCCCCAGCATTTT,CASSPDRDRSNQPQHF
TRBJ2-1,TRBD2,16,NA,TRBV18,TGTGCCAGCTCAGCCGGACTAGCGGGCTTGTACAATGAGCAGTTCTTC,CASSAGLAGLYNEQFF
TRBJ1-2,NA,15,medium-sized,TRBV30,TGTGCCTGGAGTGTACTCGTGACGAATGACTATGGCTACACCTTC,CAWSVLVTNDYGYTF
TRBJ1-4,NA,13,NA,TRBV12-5,TGTGCTAGTGGTACGAGTATCGATGAAAAACTGTTTTTT,CASGTSIDEKLFF
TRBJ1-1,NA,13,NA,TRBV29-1,TGCAGCGTTAGACAGTTGATGAACACTGAAGCTTTCTTT,CSVRQLMNTEAFF
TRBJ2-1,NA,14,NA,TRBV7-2,TGTGCCAGCAGCCCCGTGGGGGGACCCAATGAGCAGTTCTTC,CASSPVGGPNEQFF
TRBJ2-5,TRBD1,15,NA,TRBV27,TGTGCCAGCAGATTACAGGGGGCAAACCAAGAGACCCAGTACTTC,CASRLQGANQETQYF
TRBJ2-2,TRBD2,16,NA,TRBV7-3,TGTGCCAGCAGCCCGTCATCTAGCGGGTACACCGGGGAGCTGTTTTTT,CASSPSSSGYTGELFF
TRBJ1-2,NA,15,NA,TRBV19,TGTGCCAGTAGTCCAACCGGGACGTTCTCTTATGGCTACACCTTC,CASSPTGTFSYGYTF
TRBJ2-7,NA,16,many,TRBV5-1,TGCGCCAGCAGCGTAACCGGGGGACAGCGGCCCTACGAGCAGTACTTC,CASSVTGGQRPYEQYF
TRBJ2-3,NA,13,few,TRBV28,TGTGCCAGCACGACCCGACCCACAGATACGCAGTATTTT,CASTTRPTDTQYF
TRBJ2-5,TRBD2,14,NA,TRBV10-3,TGTGCCATCGCGGGTAGCGGGGGCAACTGGGCCCAGTACTTC,CAIAGSGGNWAQYF
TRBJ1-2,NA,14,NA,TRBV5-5,TGTGCCAGCAGCCCTCGAGGGGGAAACTATGGCTACACCTTC,CASSPRGGNYGYTF
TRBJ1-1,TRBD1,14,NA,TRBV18,TGTGCCAGCTCACTAACAGGGGGGAACACTGAAGCTTTCTTT,CASSLTGGNTEAFF
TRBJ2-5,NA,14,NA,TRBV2,TGTGCCAGCAGTGAGCAGAGAGATCAAGAGACCCAGTACTTC,CASSEQRDQETQYF
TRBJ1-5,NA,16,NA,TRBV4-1,TGCGCCAGCAGCCGGGGGCCCGGACAGTTCAATCAGCCCCAGCATTTT,CASSRGPGQFNQPQHF
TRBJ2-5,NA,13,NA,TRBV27,TGTGCCAGCAGTCGACAGAACCAAGAGACCCAGTACTTC,CASSRQNQETQYF
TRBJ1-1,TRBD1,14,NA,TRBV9,TGTGCCAGCAGCGTAGTCGGAGAGGGACAGAAAGCTTTCTTT,CASSVVGEGQKAFF
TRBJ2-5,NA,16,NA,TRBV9,TGTGCCAGCAGCGTAGGAGGGGGGGGAGTCCAAGAGACCCAGTACTTC,CASSVGGGGVQETQYF
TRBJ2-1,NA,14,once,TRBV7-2,TGTGCCAGCAGCCGCGGACCACTCTACAATGAGCAGTTCTTC,CASSRGPLYNEQFF
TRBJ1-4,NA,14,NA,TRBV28,TGTGCCAGCAGCTTGATCGCGGCGGGTGAAAAACTGTTTTTT,CASSLIAAGEKLFF
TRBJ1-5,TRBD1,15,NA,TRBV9,TGTGCCAGCAGCGAGGGGGGACAGGAAAATCAGCCCCAGCATTTT,CASSEGGQENQPQHF
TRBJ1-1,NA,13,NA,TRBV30,TGTGCCTGGAGCATAGGGAGAGCTGGCGAAGCTTTCTTT,CAWSIGRAGEAFF
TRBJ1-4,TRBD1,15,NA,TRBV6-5,TGTGCCAGCAGTTTACAGGGGGCGCCTGGGGAAAAACTGTTTTTT,CASSLQGAPGEKLFF
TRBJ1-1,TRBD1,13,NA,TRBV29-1,TGCAGCGGATACAGGGGCCAGAACACTGAAGCTTTCTTT,CSGYRGQNTEAFF
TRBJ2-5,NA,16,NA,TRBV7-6,TGTGCCAGCAGCTTTGGACCCTACGGGGCGCAAGAGACCCAGTACTTC,CASSFGPYGAQETQYF
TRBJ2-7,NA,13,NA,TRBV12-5,TGTGCTAGTGGTTTGGGGGACCGCAGGGAGCAGTACTTC,CASGLGDRREQYF
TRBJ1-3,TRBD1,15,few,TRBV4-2,TGTGCCAGCAGCCAACCCCGGACAGGTGGCCACACCATATATTTT,CASSQPRTGGHTIYF
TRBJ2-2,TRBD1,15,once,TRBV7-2,TGTGCCAGCAATTCCCCGACAGGGCGTGGCGGGGAGCTGTTTTTT,CASNSPTGRGGELFF
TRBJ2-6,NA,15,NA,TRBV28,TGTGCCAGCAGTCCGGACAGCTCTGGGGCCAACGTCCTGACTTTC,CASSPDSSGANVLTF
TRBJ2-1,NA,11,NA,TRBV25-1,TGTGCCAGCAGTCGTTCCAATGAGCAGTTCTTC,CASSRSNEQFF
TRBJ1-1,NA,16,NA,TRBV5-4,TGTGCCAGCAGCTTTGAAGATGGATTCCCGAACACTGAAGCTTTCTTT,CASSFEDGFPNTEAFF
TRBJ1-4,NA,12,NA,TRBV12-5,TGTGCTAGTGGGACAGTTAATGAAAAACTGTTTTTT,CASGTVNEKLFF
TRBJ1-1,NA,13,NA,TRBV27,TGTGCCAGCAGCCTCCGGGGGTCCACTGAAGCTTTCTTT,CASSLRGSTEAFF
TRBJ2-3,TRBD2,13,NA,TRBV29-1,TGCAGCGTTGATGCGGGGGGCACAGATACGCAGTATTTT,CSVDAGGTDTQYF
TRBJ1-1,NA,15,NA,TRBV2,TGTGCCAGCAGTGCCGGGGGGGCAGAGAACACTGAAGCTTTCTTT,CASSAGGAENTEAFF
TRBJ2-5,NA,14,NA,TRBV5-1,TGCGCCAGCAGCACGGAAGGAACCAAGGGGGGCCAGTACTTC,CASSTEGTKGGQYF
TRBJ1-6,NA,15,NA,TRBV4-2,TGTGCCAGCAGCCAAGATACAGGGTCAAATTCACCCCTCCACTTT,CASSQDTGSNSPLHF
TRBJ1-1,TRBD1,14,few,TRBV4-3,TGCGCCAGCAGCCAAGTGGAGGGGGCTTTTGAAGCTTTCTTT,CASSQVEGAFEAFF
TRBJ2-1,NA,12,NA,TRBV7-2,TGTGCCAGCAGCGGGACGTACAATGAGCAGTTCTTC,CASSGTYNEQFF
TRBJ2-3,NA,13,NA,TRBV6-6,TGTGCCAGCAGTTTCCCGACTACCTATACGCAGTATTTT,CASSFPTTYTQYF
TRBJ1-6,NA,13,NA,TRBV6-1,TGTGCCAGCACGGGACTTTTAGATTCACCCCTCCACTTT,CASTGLLDSPLHF
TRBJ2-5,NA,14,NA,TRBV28,TGTGCCAGCAGTTTGGAGAACGGAGGGGAGACCCAGTACTTC,CASSLENGGETQYF